One and the same sample provided the 8 T cell receptor beta chains below, sequenced in a study of blood T cells in healthy people across ages. Together with a sample-barcoded 5' primer, a J-beta primer mix was included in a second PCR lasting roughly 6 to 12 cycles. TCRdb used MiXCR to reprocess the 5' RACE reads, holding one entry per CDR3 protein. The sample carries more than 1.4 million distinct CDR3 sequences, roughly 40% recorded once. Material: blood. The receptors derive from a woman aged 18-29 years in good health.

This clonotype was seen more than once but under ten times. The chain recombines TRBV6-1 with TRBJ1-6; 12 nucleotides match TRBD1. CDR3 size: 18 residues. The germline V gene encodes CDR1 MNHNS and CDR2 SASEGT. J lost 6 bases, V lost 5 bases, and 11 bases had no gene match. CDR3 bases: TGTGCCAGCAGTCCCCGTCCCCCGGGACAGGGGGCTAATTCACCCCTCCACTTT. It yields the protein CASSPRPPGQGANSPLHF.

The V and J genes are TRBV3-1 and TRBJ2-3; 14 nucleotides line up with TRBD2. Germline CDR1 LGHDT, CDR2 YNNKEL (reference sequence). The ends lost 0 bases at V and 5 bases at J; junction bases unmatched: 4. There are 17 residues in the CDR3. CDR3 DNA: TGTGCCAGCAGCCAAGAGACTAGCGGGGGGGCTAAAGATACGCAGTATTTT. It translates to CASSQETSGGAKDTQYF.

V usage is TRBV12-3 or TRBV12-4 and J usage is TRBJ1-5; tentatively, D is TRBD1 (5 bases). Trimming left V 5 bases short and J 0 bases short, with 23 bases between. This CDR3 comprises 19 residues. This CDR3 is CASSPTSGRAQYSNQPQHF. CDR3 in DNA: TGTGCCAGCAGTCCCACCAGTGGCAGGGCCCAATATAGCAATCAGCCCCAGCATTTT.

V usage is TRBV6-1 and J usage is TRBJ2-3, with D possibly TRBD1 on 6 matching bases. CDR1 and CDR2 (germline): MNHNS, SASEGT. V was trimmed by 7 bases and J by 5 bases, leaving 16 bases between them. The CDR3 is 14 residues long. Written as DNA, the CDR3 is TGTGCCAGCACCCTTAGGACAGAGGGAGATACGCAGTATTTT. This encodes CASTLRTEGDTQYF.

V usage is TRBV10-3 and J usage is TRBJ1-4, with 7 bases lining up with TRBD1. Looked up from germline, CDR1 is ENHRY and CDR2 is SYGVKD. This CDR3 spans 15 amino acids. J was trimmed by 1 base and V by 3 bases; bases with no gene match: 2. The DNA for the CDR3 is TGTGCCATCAGTGACCAGGGGGGAACTAATGAAAAACTGTTTTTT. Translation gives CAISDQGGTNEKLFF.

Points on this clonotype: The junction and the germline gene differ at one end; a read error may be behind it. The gene calls are TRBV5-6 and TRBJ2-1; TRBD1 matches at 9 bases. From germline, CDR1 is SGHDT and CDR2 YYEEEE. CDR3 length: 16 amino acids. The chain's CDR3 is CAGSQVGTGQFNEQFF. In DNA form, the CDR3 reads TGTGCCGGCAGCCAAGTAGGGACAGGGCAATTCAATGAGCAGTTCTTC.

This chain uses TRBV30 with TRBJ2-1; TRBD1 matches at 9 bases. The CDR3 length is 14 residues. V dropped 7 bases and J dropped 6; count of bases not matched to a gene: 10. The germline gives CDR1 GTSNPN, CDR2 SVGIG (reference sequence). The CDR3 protein is CASQAGDRANEQFF. DNA of the CDR3: TGTGCCTCCCAAGCCGGGGACAGGGCCAATGAGCAGTTCTTC.

J is TRBJ2-3 and V is TRBV20-1, with 8 bases identical to TRBD1. This CDR3 has 16 amino acids. The germline CDR1 and CDR2 sequences are DFQATT and SNEGSKA (reference sequence). J gave up 3 bases and V 0 bases, and 8 bases lay outside the gene matches. CDR3 in DNA: TGCAGTGCTAGAGATTGGCCGGGACAGGAGACAGATACGCAGTATTTT. Its protein product is CSARDWPGQETDTQYF.